This note documents a single T cell receptor beta chain sequence. V shed 1 base, J shed 0 bases, and the junction held 3 bases outside the gene matches. The CDR3 is 16 amino acids. CDR1 and CDR2 (germline): SGHVS, FQNEAQ. This entry belongs to a study of blood T cell repertoires in COVID-19. Turning to the study itself: T cells, B-cell-depleted T cells, or PBMCs supplied cDNA or gDNA.

Clones were read by immunoSEQ multiplex PCR, and TCRdb kept only the in-frame ones, dropping some. Here the sample spans about 140,000 clones, approximately 86% being singletons. The chain joins TRBV7-8 to TRBJ2-4, with 7 bases aligning to TRBD1. Specimen: peripheral blood. The sequence derives from an older woman with acute or convalescent COVID-19. The CDR3 coding sequence is TGTGCCAGCAGCTTAGAGGGGGCCGCAGCCAAAAACATTCAGTACTTC. This gives the protein CASSLEGAAAKNIQYF.